This T cell receptor (beta chain) was profiled in a study of blood T cell repertoires in COVID-19. As for the study in general: The analysed material was cDNA or gDNA that came from T cells, B-cell-depleted T cells, or PBMCs.

This clone was detected a few times. The CDR3 covers 14 residues. The ends were cut back, 10 bases at V and 0 bases at J, with 14 bases in the middle. Per the germline V gene, CDR1 is ENHRY and CDR2 is SYGVKD. Clones were sequenced by immunoSEQ multiplex PCR, and TCRdb holds only the in-frame ones, with some missing. The sample shows about 110,000 clones, less than 85% of them seen only once. Material for sequencing was peripheral blood. This chain connects TRBV10-3 to TRBJ2-3; maybe TRBD1 (6 bases). The receptor was isolated from a woman in her forties with acute or convalescent COVID-19. The CDR3 nucleotides are TGTGCCACCAAGGGGGAGCGGAGCACAGATACGCAGTATTTT. Protein: CATKGERSTDTQYF.